This T cell receptor beta chain was identified in a study of blood T cell repertoires in COVID-19 (dated by TCRdb to the early 2020s). Regarding the study in general: Samples covering the acute and convalescent phases of COVID-19 were provided by collaborators in the United States, Italy and Spain. The prospective study material was composed of cDNA or gDNA derived from T cells, B-cell-depleted T cells, or PBMCs. The repertoires were released in a freely available public database meant as a resource for research on the immune response to SARS-CoV-2. HLA class I and class II types, where available, came from metadata supplied by the sample provider rather than from assay-based typing. Deeply sampled blood TCRbeta repertoires from subjects exposed to, actively infected with, or recovered from COVID-19 were included in the dataset. Samples came from the ongoing ImmuneRACE study (first 160 participants) plus 1,254 subjects from 6 global collaborators. A de-identified subject ID, COVID-19 status, age in years and sex were almost always included in the sample metadata.

This clone was detected only a few times. Its binding antigen is unknown. Base qualities are not recorded, but no much larger clone differs from it by a single base. The immunoSEQ Assay, a bias-controlled multiplex PCR, was used to amplify TCRbeta CDR3 regions from genomic DNA. For the original study's pipeline: The number of nucleated cells in each sample was estimated by amplification of reference gene primers within the assay. To quantify the absolute abundance of each unique TCRbeta CDR3 rearrangement, sequence reads were collapsed and filtered. For each sample, productive Simpson clonality was calculated as the square root of Simpson's diversity index over productive rearrangements. The source is immuneACCESS, and TCRdb retained only in-frame sequences with V and J called. Part of the clones is not carried over; for the studies checked, unresolved V genes explain less than half of this, and the remainder is unexplained. That table supplies the V and J calls and clone size; D and trimming were determined from the DNA. The table for this sample lists around 160,000 clones; 80% to 85% of them were counted only once. The leading ten clones occupy 5% to 7% of the sample.

In the prospective study, participants were about 18 to 95 years old, resided in around 25 geographic areas of the United States, and were enrolled through a virtual design. Cohort assignment in the prospective study relied on participant-reported clinical history from a screening survey and a study questionnaire. Exposed participants were defined as having been in contact with someone with a PCR-confirmed or clinician-diagnosed COVID-19 case within 2 weeks of study entry. In the prospective study, whole blood, serum and a nasopharyngeal or oropharyngeal swab were collected from each participant by mobile phlebotomists. Prospective study participants could optionally give additional blood draws and questionnaires over an approximately 2-month period. Before DNA extraction, prospective study blood samples were shipped either frozen or at room temperature. The paper's findings and limits, for the study overall: Clinical and demographic metadata were provided uncurated, with the amount varying by source and participant.

Sequenced: PBMCs or T cells enriched from blood (not recorded which). This clonotype was obtained from a woman in her forties or fifties who had been exposed to COVID-19.

The nucleotide sequence is given as TGTGCCAGCAGTTACACGTCGGGTAGACCCAATCAGCCCCAGCATTTT. Protein translation: CASSYTSGRPNQPQHF. The chain employs TRBV6-2 or TRBV6-3 and TRBJ1-5, with the D gene too uncertain to name. There are 16 amino acids in the CDR3, from cysteine to phenylalanine inclusive. CDR3 DNA is the only sequence kept; it has 48 bases, read in frame from the first base. V and J are truncated by 2 bases and 3 bases respectively, leaving an intervening sequence of 14 bases. The CDR1 and CDR2 encoded by the germline V gene are MNHEY and SVGEGT.